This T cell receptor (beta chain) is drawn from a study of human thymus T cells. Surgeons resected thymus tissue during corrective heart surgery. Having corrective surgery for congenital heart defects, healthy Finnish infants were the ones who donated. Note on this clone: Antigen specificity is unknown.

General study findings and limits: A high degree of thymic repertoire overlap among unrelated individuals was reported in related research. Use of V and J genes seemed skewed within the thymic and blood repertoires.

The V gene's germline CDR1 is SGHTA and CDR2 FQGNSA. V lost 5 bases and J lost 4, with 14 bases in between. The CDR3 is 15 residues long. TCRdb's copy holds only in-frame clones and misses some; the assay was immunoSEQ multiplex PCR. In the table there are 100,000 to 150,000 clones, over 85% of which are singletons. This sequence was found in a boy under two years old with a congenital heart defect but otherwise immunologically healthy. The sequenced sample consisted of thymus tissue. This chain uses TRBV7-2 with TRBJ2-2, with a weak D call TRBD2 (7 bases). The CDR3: CASSTAGAGTGELFF. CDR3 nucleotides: TGTGCCAGCAGCACCGCGGGGGCGGGCACCGGGGAGCTGTTTTTT.